Listed below are T cell receptor beta chains from one sample, sequenced in a study of PD-1 blockade in classical Hodgkin lymphoma. Generated by immunoSEQ multiplex PCR, the TCRdb table keeps only in-frame clones and is missing some. The repertoire has roughly 140,000 clones, about 81% of them found once; the top ten carry 9.2%. Source: peripheral blood mononuclear cells (PBMCs), taken before the second cycle of nivolumab. Receptors were obtained from a human donor with classical Hodgkin lymphoma. CDR3s include the opening cysteine and the closing phenylalanine or tryptophan. Fields, in order: V gene, clone size, J gene, CDR3 protein. Clone size appears in some rows only: once, few, many, or a class for an expanded clone.

V: TRBV18; size: .; J: TRBJ2-7; CDR3: CASSPRGYEQYF
V: TRBV10-3; size: .; J: TRBJ2-3; CDR3: CAISGAGDRPDTQYF
V: TRBV7-3; size: .; J: TRBJ2-1; CDR3: CASSGTSGRGNEQFF
V: TRBV6-5; size: .; J: TRBJ2-5; CDR3: CASSLQETQYF
V: TRBV7-9; size: few; J: TRBJ2-5; CDR3: CASNLNQETQYF
V: TRBV11-2; size: .; J: TRBJ2-2; CDR3: CASSLDRTGELFF
V: TRBV6-5; size: .; J: TRBJ2-1; CDR3: CASYKREGLYNEQFF
V: TRBV27; size: .; J: TRBJ1-1; CDR3: CASSWGDRWNTEAFF
V: TRBV29-1; size: .; J: TRBJ1-2; CDR3: CSVGLDYGYTF
V: TRBV4-1; size: .; J: TRBJ2-3; CDR3: CASSPGTSGITDTQYF
V: TRBV30; size: .; J: TRBJ2-3; CDR3: CAWSGDHREGASTDTQYF
V: TRBV6-4; size: .; J: TRBJ2-2; CDR3: CASSDRVAGELFF
V: TRBV28; size: .; J: TRBJ2-1; CDR3: CASKRLVSSNEQFF
V: TRBV7-7; size: .; J: TRBJ2-2; CDR3: CASSHRSGLAGGTGELFF
V: TRBV5-8; size: .; J: TRBJ1-2; CDR3: CASSEGGGRGYTF
V: TRBV5-4; size: .; J: TRBJ2-6; CDR3: CASSDSSGANVLTF
V: TRBV5-4; size: .; J: TRBJ1-2; CDR3: CASSWGQGARGYTF
V: TRBV6-1; size: .; J: TRBJ1-6; CDR3: CASSGLLSSYNSPLHF
V: TRBV21-1; size: .; J: TRBJ1-1; CDR3: CACPKELLRTEAFF
V: TRBV9; size: .; J: TRBJ1-5; CDR3: CASSVAPDIFQPQHF
V: TRBV21-1; size: .; J: TRBJ1-4; CDR3: CASSIAEEKLFF
V: TRBV7-8; size: .; J: TRBJ1-2; CDR3: CASSLAVPGQGAGYGYTF
V: TRBV5-4; size: .; J: TRBJ2-3; CDR3: CASSQEMGPDTQYF
V: TRBV5-4; size: .; J: TRBJ2-5; CDR3: CASSPGLAGEGETQYF
V: TRBV19; size: .; J: .; CDR3: CASSIEPPDRDYEQYF
V: TRBV9; size: few; J: TRBJ2-3; CDR3: CASSPRQGTDTQYF
V: TRBV5-1; size: few; J: TRBJ2-7; CDR3: CASSLAPTQGVEQYF
V: TRBV27; size: .; J: TRBJ2-1; CDR3: CASSRSGLSYNEQFF
V: TRBV4-2; size: .; J: TRBJ2-5; CDR3: CASSQMVAGGPETQYF
V: TRBV6-1; size: .; J: TRBJ1-5; CDR3: CASSERGLGSNQPQHF
V: TRBV7-9; size: .; J: TRBJ2-7; CDR3: CASSFRGVPYEQYF
V: TRBV19; size: .; J: TRBJ2-3; CDR3: CASSPLAGGSTDTQYF
V: TRBV5-6; size: .; J: TRBJ2-2; CDR3: CASSWGQTNTGELFF
V: TRBV19; size: .; J: TRBJ2-5; CDR3: CASSISGTGPQQETQYF
V: TRBV11-1; size: .; J: TRBJ1-1; CDR3: CASSQLRARRGPNTEAFF
V: TRBV6-1; size: .; J: TRBJ2-1; CDR3: CASSGGLAGGSNEQFF